Below, 9 T cell receptor beta chains from the same sample are listed, as sequenced in a study of T cells in Graves' hyperthyroidism and ophthalmopathy. What was amplified from RNA transcripts were TCR beta CDR3 regions. HTBI primers were employed in a first-round RT-PCR of the TCR CDR3. TCRdb processed the multiplex PCR reads anew with MiXCR; each CDR3 protein has one entry. The table records approximately 400,000 distinct CDR3 sequences, approximately 15% of them present only once. The sequenced material came from blood. These TCRs come from a woman in her sixties or seventies with Graves' hyperthyroidism.

This clonotype was recorded many times. The chain uses TRBV3-1 and TRBJ1-2; D gene uncertain. The ends were cut back, 2 bases at V and 0 bases at J, with 10 bases in the middle. This CDR3 is 15 amino acids long. The V gene's germline CDR1 is LGHDT and CDR2 YNNKEL (reference sequence). The CDR3 protein is CASSQSSPSNYGYTF. The CDR3 nucleotides are TGTGCCAGCAGCCAAAGCAGCCCCTCTAACTATGGCTACACCTTC.

The table lists this clonotype with many counts. The chain links TRBV5-6 to TRBJ1-1; 7 bases fit TRBD1. Trimming at V came to 4 bases and at J to 4 bases, leaving 7 bases not matched to a gene. This CDR3 region has 14 residues. CDR1 is SGHDT, CDR2 YYEEEE, per germline. This CDR3 reads CASSPLHRGTEAFF. CDR3 bases: TGTGCCAGCAGCCCCCTCCACAGGGGCACTGAAGCTTTCTTT.

The sample holds many counts of this clonotype. CDR3 bases: TGTGCCATCAGTGAGTCAACCTTGCCTTGGGCCAATGAGCAGTTCTTC. Its translation is CAISESTLPWANEQFF. The rearrangement joins TRBV10-3 to TRBJ2-1; D not resolved. The CDR3 is 16 residues long. Germline CDR1 and CDR2: ENHRY and SYGVKD. Trimming took off 0 bases at V and 6 bases at J, with 15 bases between the two ends.

This clonotype was observed a few times. The chain links TRBV9 to TRBJ2-2; a possible D gene is TRBD1 (6 bases). The CDR3 sequence is 16 residues long. The ends were cut back, 6 bases at V and 4 bases at J, with 19 bases in the middle. Germline CDR1 SGDLS, CDR2 YYNGEE. CDR3 region: CASTPTSQGSTGELFF. CDR3 nucleotide sequence: TGTGCCAGCACCCCGACCTCACAGGGTTCCACCGGGGAGCTGTTTTTT.

This clonotype was detected many times. The rearrangement joins TRBV2 to TRBJ2-1, with TRBD2 matching 11 bases. The germline gives CDR1 SNHLY, CDR2 FYNNEI. The J segment lost 4 bases and the V segment lost 6 bases, leaving 5 bases of the junction unmatched. The CDR3 contains 15 residues. The CDR3 region is CASRKTSGTYNEQFF. DNA of the CDR3: TGTGCCAGCAGGAAGACTAGCGGGACGTACAATGAGCAGTTCTTC.

In its sample, this clonotype was seen many times. The chain links TRBV27 to TRBJ2-4; tentatively, D is TRBD1 or TRBD2 (5 bases each). Deletions cut 4 bases from V and 2 bases from J, with 12 bases between. The CDR3 length is 15 residues. Per the germline V gene, CDR1 is MNHEY and CDR2 is SMNVEV (reference sequence). The CDR3 region is CASSWGGGTKNIQYF. The CDR3 DNA is TGTGCCAGCAGTTGGGGTGGGGGTACCAAAAACATTCAGTACTTC.

This chain uses TRBV19 with TRBJ2-4, with 8 bases matching TRBD1. This CDR3 comprises 14 residues. The germline V gene encodes CDR1 LNHDA and CDR2 SQIVND (reference sequence). V shed 9 bases and J 6 bases; nucleotides not matched to a gene: 10. The CDR3 protein is CASQKTGVGNIQYF. In DNA form, the CDR3 reads TGTGCCAGCCAAAAGACAGGGGTGGGAAACATTCAGTACTTC. Filled out from reference TRBV19 and TRBJ2-4, the complete variable domain reads DGGITQSPKYLFRKEGQNVTLSCEQNLNHDAMYWYRQDPGQGLRLIYYSQIVNDFQKGDIAEGYSVSREKKESFPLTVTSAQKNPTAFYLCASQKTGVGNIQYFGAGTRLSVL.

The chain joins TRBV6-2 or TRBV6-3 to TRBJ2-7, with 9 bases identical to TRBD2. J lost 4 bases, V lost 6 bases, and 10 bases had no gene match. This CDR3 has 15 amino acids. The V gene's germline CDR1 is MNHEY and CDR2 SVGEGT. CDR3 in amino acids: CASSHPAGGPYEQYF. CDR3 sequence (DNA): TGTGCCAGCAGCCACCCGGCGGGAGGGCCTTACGAGCAGTACTTC.

This clonotype was detected ten times or more. This chain uses TRBV27 with TRBJ2-7, with D perhaps TRBD2 (6 bases). CDR1 and CDR2 from the germline V gene are MNHEY and SMNVEV (reference sequence). This CDR3 is built from 12 residues. The V and J ends lost 6 bases and 2 bases respectively, with 8 bases between them. The CDR3 DNA is TGTGCCAGCAGGGCTAGCGCCTACGAGCAGTACTTC. Its translation: CASRASAYEQYF.